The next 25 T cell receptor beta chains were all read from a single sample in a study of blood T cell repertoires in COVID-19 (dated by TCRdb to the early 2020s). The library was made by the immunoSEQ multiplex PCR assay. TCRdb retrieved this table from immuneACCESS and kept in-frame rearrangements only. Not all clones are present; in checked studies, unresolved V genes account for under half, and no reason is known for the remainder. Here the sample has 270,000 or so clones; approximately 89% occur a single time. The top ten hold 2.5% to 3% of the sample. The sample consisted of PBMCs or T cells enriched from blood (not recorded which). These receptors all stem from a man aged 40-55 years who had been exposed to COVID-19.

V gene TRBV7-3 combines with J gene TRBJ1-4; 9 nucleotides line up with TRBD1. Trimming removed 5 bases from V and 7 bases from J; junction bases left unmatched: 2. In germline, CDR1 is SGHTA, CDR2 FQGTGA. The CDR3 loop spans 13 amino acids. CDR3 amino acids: CASSTGGGEKLFF. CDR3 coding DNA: TGTGCCAGCAGCACAGGGGGCGGTGAAAAACTGTTTTTT.

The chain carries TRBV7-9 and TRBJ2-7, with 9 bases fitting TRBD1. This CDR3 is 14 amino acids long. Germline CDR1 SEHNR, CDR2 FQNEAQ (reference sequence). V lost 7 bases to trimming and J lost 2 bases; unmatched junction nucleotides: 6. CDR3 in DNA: TGTGCCAGCACCAATAACAGGGGGCCCTACGAGCAGTACTTC. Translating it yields CASTNNRGPYEQYF.

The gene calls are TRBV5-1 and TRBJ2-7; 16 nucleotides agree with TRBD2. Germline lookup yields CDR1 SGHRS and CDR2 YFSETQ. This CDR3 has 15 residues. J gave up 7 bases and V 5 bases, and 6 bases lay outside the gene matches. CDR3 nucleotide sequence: TGCGCCAGCAGAGCAACGGGACTAGCGGGAGGGGAGCAGTACTTC. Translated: CASRATGLAGGEQYF.

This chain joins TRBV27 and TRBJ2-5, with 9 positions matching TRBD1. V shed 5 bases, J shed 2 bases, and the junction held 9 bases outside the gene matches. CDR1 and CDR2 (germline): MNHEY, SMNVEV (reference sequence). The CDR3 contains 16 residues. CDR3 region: CASSPPGQGRQETQYF. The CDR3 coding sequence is TGTGCCAGCAGTCCACCGGGACAGGGTCGGCAAGAGACCCAGTACTTC.

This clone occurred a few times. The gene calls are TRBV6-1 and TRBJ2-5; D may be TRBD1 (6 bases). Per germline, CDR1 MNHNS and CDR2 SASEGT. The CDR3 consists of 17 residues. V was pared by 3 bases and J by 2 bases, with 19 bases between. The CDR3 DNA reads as TGTGCCAGCAGTGAGACCCTAACCGGGACACTACAAGAGACCCAGTACTTC. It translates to CASSETLTGTLQETQYF.

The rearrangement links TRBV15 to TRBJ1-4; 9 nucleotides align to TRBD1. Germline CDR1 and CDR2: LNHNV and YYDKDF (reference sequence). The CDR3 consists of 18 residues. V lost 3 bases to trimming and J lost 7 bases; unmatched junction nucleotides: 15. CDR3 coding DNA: TGTGCCACCAGCAGGGATGAAACACAGGGGGCGCGGAGTGAAAAACTGTTTTTT. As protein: CATSRDETQGARSEKLFF.

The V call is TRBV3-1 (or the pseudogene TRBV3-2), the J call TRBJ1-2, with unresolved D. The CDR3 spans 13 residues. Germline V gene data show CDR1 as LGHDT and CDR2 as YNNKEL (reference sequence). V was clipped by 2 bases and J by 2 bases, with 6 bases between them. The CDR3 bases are TGTGCCAGCAGCCAATCCCTAAACTATGGCTACACCTTC. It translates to CASSQSLNYGYTF.

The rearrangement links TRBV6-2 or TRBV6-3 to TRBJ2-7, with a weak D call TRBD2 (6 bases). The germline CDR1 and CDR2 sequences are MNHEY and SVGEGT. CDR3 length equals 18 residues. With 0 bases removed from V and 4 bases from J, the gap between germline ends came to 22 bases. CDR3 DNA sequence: TGTGCCAGCAGTTACTCCATACCTAGCGCCGTGGTACTTTACGAGCAGTACTTC. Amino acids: CASSYSIPSAVVLYEQYF.

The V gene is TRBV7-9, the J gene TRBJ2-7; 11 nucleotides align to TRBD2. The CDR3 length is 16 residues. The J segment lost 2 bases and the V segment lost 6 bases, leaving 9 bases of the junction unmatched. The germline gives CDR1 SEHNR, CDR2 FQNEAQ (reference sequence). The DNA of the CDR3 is TGTGCCAGCAGATCGTTACTAGCGGGAGTTGCCTACGAGCAGTACTTC. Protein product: CASRSLLAGVAYEQYF.

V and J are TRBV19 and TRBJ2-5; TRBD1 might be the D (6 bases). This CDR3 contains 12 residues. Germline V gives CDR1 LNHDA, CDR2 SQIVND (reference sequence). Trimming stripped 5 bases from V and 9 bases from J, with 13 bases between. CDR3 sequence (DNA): TGTGCCAGTAGTGAACAGGGATCCGCCCAGTACTTC. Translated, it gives CASSEQGSAQYF.

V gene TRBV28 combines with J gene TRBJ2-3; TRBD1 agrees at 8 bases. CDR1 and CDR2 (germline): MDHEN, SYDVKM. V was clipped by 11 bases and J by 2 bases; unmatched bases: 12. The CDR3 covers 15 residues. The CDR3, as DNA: TGTGCCTTGACCGCTGGACAGGGTGTCACAGATACGCAGTATTTT. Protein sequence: CALTAGQGVTDTQYF. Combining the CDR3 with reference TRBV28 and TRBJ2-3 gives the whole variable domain DVKVTQSSRYLVKRTGEKVFLECVQDMDHENMFWYRQDPGLGLRLIYFSYDVKMKEKGDIPEGYSVSREKKERFSLILESASTNQTSMYLCALTAGQGVTDTQYFGPGTRLTVL.

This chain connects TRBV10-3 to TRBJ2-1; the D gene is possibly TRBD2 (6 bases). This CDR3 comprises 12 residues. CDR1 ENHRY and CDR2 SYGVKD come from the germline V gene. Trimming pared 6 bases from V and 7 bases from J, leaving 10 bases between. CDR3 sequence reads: CAIRTRPNEQFF. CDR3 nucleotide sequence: TGTGCCATCAGGACTAGACCGAATGAGCAGTTCTTC.

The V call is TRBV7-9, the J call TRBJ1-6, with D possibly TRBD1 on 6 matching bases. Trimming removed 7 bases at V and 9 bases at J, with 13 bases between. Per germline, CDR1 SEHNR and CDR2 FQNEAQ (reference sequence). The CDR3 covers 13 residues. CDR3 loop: CASTTGLSSPLHF. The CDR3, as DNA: TGTGCCAGCACCACAGGGCTGAGTTCACCCCTCCACTTT.

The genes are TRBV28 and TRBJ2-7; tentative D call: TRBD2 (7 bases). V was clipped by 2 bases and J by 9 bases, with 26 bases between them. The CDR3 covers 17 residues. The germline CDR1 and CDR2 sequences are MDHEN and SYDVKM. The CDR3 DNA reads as TGTGCCAGCAGTTTAGGACCGGGGGGCATACTCCCCCTTGGGCAGTACTTC. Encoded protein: CASSLGPGGILPLGQYF. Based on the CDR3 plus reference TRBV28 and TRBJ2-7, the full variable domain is DVKVTQSSRYLVKRTGEKVFLECVQDMDHENMFWYRQDPGLGLRLIYFSYDVKMKEKGDIPEGYSVSREKKERFSLILESASTNQTSMYLCASSLGPGGILPLGQYFGPGTRLTVT.

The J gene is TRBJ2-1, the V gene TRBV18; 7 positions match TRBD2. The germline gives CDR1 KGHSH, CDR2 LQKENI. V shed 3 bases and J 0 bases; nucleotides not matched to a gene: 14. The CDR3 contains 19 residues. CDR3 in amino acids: CASSPTGGSPLSSYNEQFF. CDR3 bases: TGTGCCAGCTCACCGACGGGGGGTTCCCCCTTATCCTCCTACAATGAGCAGTTCTTC.

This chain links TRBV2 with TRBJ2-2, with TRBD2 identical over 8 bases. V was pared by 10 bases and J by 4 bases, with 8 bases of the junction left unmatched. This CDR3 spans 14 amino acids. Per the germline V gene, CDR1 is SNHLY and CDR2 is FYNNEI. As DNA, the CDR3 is TGTGCCACCAGAAGCGGGAGTAGCACCGGGGAGCTGTTTTTT. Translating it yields CATRSGSSTGELFF.

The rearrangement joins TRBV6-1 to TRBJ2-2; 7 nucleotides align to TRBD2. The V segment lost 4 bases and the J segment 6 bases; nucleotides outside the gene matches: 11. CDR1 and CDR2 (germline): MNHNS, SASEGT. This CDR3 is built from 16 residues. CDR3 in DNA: TGTGCCAGCAGTGGCCCCAGCGGGAAGAGACCCGGGGAGCTGTTTTTT. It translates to CASSGPSGKRPGELFF.

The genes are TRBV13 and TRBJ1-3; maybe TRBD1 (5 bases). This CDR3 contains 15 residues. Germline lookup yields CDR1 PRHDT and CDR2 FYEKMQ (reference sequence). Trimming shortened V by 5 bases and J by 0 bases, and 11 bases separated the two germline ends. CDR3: CASSLLQDSGNTIYF. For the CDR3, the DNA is TGTGCCAGCAGCCTACTACAGGACTCTGGAAACACCATATATTTT.

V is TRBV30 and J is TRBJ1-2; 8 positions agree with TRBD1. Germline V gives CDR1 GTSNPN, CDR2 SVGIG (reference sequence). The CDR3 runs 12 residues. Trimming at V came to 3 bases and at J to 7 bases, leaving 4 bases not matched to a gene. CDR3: CAWRDRVGGYTF. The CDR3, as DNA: TGTGCCTGGAGGGACAGGGTGGGTGGCTACACCTTC. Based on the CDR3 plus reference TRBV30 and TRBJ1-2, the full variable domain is SQTIHQWPATLVQPVGSPLSLECTVEGTSNPNLYWYRQAAGRGLQLLFYSVGIGQISSEVPQNLSASRPQDRQFILSSKKLLLSDSGFYLCAWRDRVGGYTFGSGTRLTVV.

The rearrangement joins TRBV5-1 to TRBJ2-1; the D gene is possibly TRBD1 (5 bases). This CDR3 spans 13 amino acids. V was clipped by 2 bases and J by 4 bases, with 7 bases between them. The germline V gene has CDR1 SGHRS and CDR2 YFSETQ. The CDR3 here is CASSFQGYNEQFF. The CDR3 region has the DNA TGCGCCAGCAGCTTTCAGGGTTACAATGAGCAGTTCTTC.

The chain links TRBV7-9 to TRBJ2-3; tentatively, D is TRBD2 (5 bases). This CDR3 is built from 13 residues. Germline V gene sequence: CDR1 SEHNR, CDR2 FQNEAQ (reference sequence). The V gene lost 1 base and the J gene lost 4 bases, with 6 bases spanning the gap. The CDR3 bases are TGTGCCAGCAGCTTAGTGGGAGCAGATACGCAGTATTTT. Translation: CASSLVGADTQYF.

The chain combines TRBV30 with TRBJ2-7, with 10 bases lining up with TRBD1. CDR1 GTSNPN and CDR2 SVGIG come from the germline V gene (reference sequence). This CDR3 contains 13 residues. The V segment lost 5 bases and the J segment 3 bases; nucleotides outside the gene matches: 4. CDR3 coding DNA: TGTGCCTGGGGGTGGGACAGGGGCTACGAGCAGTACTTC. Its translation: CAWGWDRGYEQYF.

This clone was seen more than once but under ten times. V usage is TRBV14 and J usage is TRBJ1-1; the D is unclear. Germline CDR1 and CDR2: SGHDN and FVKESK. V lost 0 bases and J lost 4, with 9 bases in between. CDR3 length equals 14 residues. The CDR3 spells CASSQDVRGTEAFF. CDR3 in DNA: TGTGCCAGCAGCCAAGACGTTAGAGGCACTGAAGCTTTCTTT.

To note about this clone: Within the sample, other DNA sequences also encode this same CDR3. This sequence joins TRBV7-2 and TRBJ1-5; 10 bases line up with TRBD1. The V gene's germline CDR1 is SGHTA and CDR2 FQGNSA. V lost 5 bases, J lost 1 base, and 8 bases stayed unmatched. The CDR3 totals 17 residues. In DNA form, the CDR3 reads TGTGCCAGCAGCCCCCAGACAGGGGGCTGGAGCAATCAGCCCCAGCATTTT. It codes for CASSPQTGGWSNQPQHF.

The CDR3: CASSDRMKQENYGYTF. The DNA for the CDR3 is TGTGCCAGCAGCGACCGAATGAAGCAGGAAAACTATGGCTACACCTTC. The V and J genes are TRBV7-8 and TRBJ1-2; D uncertain. Germline V gives CDR1 SGHVS, CDR2 FQNEAQ. The CDR3 runs to 16 residues. V shed 5 bases and J shed 2 bases, with 18 bases lying between them.